This T cell receptor (beta chain) was captured in a study of T-cell reconstitution after alpha-beta-depleted transplantation in children. This CDR3 is built from 15 residues. The J segment lost 5 bases and the V segment lost 5 bases, leaving 8 bases of the junction unmatched. Germline CDR1 is SEHNR and CDR2 is FQNEAQ (reference sequence). Unique molecular identifiers were incorporated into the prepared TCRbeta library. From the PCR reads, TCRdb called clonotypes with MiXCR, one entry per CDR3 protein. The sample holds approximately 630,000 distinct CDR3 sequences; approximately 14% are singletons and the top ten take around 0.79%. Study-wide results and limits: For some patients, TCRbeta diversity was high at day 60 because of recipient T cells and thymic progenitors that survived. After one year, T-cell counts and TCRbeta diversity mostly came from new T cells.

This clonotype was observed a few times. The antigen remains undetermined. The chain recombines TRBV7-9 with TRBJ1-5; 8 positions match TRBD1. This TCR was recovered from a girl aged 2-10 years with congenital amegakaryocytic thrombocytopenia, due to receive a stem cell transplant. The sequenced sample was PBMCs, obtained before TCRalphabeta/CD19-depleted stem cell transplant. The CDR3, as DNA: TGTGCCAGCAGCCAGAGCGGGACAGGTCATCAGCCCCAGCATTTT. Its translation is CASSQSGTGHQPQHF.